This record concerns one TCR beta chain sequence. In the original analysis: Amplified reference gene primers provided the basis for estimating nucleated cell counts. The protocol was immunoSEQ multiplex PCR, while the TCRdb copy is restricted to in-frame clones and leaves out a portion. V and J calls plus clone size are reproduced from that table; the DNA served to infer D and trimming. The sample has about 260,000 clones, approximately 84% seen once. The sample originates from a study of blood T cell repertoires in COVID-19. Study context: The study drew acute and convalescent COVID-19 samples from the United States, Italy and Spain. The cDNA or gDNA used as material had been derived from T cells, B-cell-depleted T cells, or PBMCs.

The clonotype comes from a human donor in a cohort sampled during active COVID-19. Sequenced material: peripheral blood.

The CDR3 sequence is CASSSRGRPTDTQYF. The CDR3 bases are TGTGCCAGCAGCTCCAGGGGGCGGCCCACAGATACGCAGTATTTT. This sequence joins TRBV5-5 and TRBJ2-3; 8 bases line up with TRBD1. The CDR3 runs 15 residues. V was pared by 3 bases and J by 2 bases, with 5 bases of the junction left unmatched. CDR1 is SGHKS, CDR2 YYEKEE, per germline (reference sequence).